This TCR beta chain is from a study of T cell responses to AZD1222 COVID-19 vaccine. Measured with immunoSEQ multiplex PCR; TCRdb has only the in-frame clones, and not every one. The sample has some 150,000 clones; 90% are singletons. Germline CDR1 LNHDA, CDR2 SQIVND (reference sequence). The CDR3 runs to 13 residues. V dropped 6 bases and J dropped 5 bases, with 14 bases sitting between them. The rearrangement uses TRBV19 and TRBJ2-7, with TRBD1 as a possible D gene (6 bases). The sequences come from peripheral blood, collected 28 days after the second AZD1222 dose. The TCR comes from an adult who received the AZD1222 COVID-19 vaccine. The chain's CDR3 is CASSSGQRNEQYF. CDR3 nucleotides: TGTGCCAGTAGCTCCGGACAGAGAAACGAGCAGTACTTC.